The clone carrying this TCR beta chain was observed a handful of times. Its matching antigen is unknown. The source of the sample is a study of cytomegalovirus exposure and HLA in healthy donors. Findings and limits, study-wide: In terms of immune exposure information, only CMV serostatus was available.

60 Vbeta and 13 Jbeta primers were used in PCR. Method: immunoSEQ multiplex PCR; TCRdb's copy keeps in-frame clones and lacks some. Of fewer than 150,000 clones listed, around 85% are singletons. Trimming cost V 4 bases and J 13 bases; bases outside gene matches: 16. The CDR3 is 16 amino acids. In germline, CDR1 is MNHNS, CDR2 SASEGT. The sample taken for sequencing was PBMCs. The rearrangement joins TRBV6-1 to TRBJ1-6; the match to TRBD1 covers 7 bases. This TCR was sampled from a young woman in good health and CMV-seropositive. The CDR3 sequence is CASSGRQGSLTFPLHF. Written as DNA, the CDR3 is TGTGCCAGCAGTGGGCGACAGGGCTCCTTGACGTTCCCCCTCCACTTT.